This T cell receptor (beta chain) was identified during a study of cytomegalovirus exposure and HLA in healthy donors. Generated by immunoSEQ multiplex PCR, the TCRdb table keeps only in-frame clones and is missing some. The sample records roughly 270,000 clones, roughly 90% being singletons. The donors were members of the validation cohort comprising approximately 110 subjects, separate from the approximately 630-subject first cohort. The V end was cut by 0 bases, the J end by 1 base, with 10 bases between. Germline CDR1 reads SGHNT; CDR2 reads YYREEE (reference sequence). The CDR3 runs 15 residues.

Sample: PBMCs. V is TRBV5-4 and J is TRBJ1-1, with a tentative D call TRBD1 (6 bases). The clonotype originates from a woman under 30 in good health and CMV-seronegative. This chain's CDR3 is CASSLVGQRNTEAFF. For the CDR3, the DNA is TGTGCCAGCAGCTTGGTGGGACAAAGGAACACTGAAGCTTTCTTT.